This T cell receptor beta chain is from a study of blood T cell repertoires in COVID-19. Looking at the study overall: The analysed material was cDNA or gDNA that came from T cells, B-cell-depleted T cells, or PBMCs.

Per the original methods: From reference gene primer amplification, estimates of nucleated cell counts were derived. Generated by immunoSEQ multiplex PCR, the TCRdb table keeps only in-frame clones and is missing some. V and J calls and clone size come straight from that table; D and trimming were deduced from the DNA. Of 89,000 or so clones in the sample, nearly 95% are singletons; the top ten hold around 4.7%. J gave up 9 bases and V 5 bases, and 15 bases lay outside the gene matches. This CDR3 has 15 amino acids. CDR1 is MDHEN, CDR2 SYDVKM, per germline. The sequencing input was peripheral blood. The rearrangement links TRBV28 to TRBJ1-2; 7 bases are a match to TRBD1. This clonotype was obtained from a human donor with active COVID-19. The donor label of this sample is uncertain. The chain's CDR3 is CASSPGTVGVLSYTF. CDR3 DNA: TGTGCCAGCAGTCCTGGGACAGTCGGTGTTCTAAGCTACACCTTC.